The source of this T cell receptor (beta chain) is a study of control samples from healthy donors and cancer patients. The CDR3 is 13 residues long. Deletions cut 8 bases from V and 6 bases from J, with 16 bases between. CDR1 is MDHEN, CDR2 SYDVKM, per germline. Some clones are missing from TCRdb's copy, which holds only in-frame ones; the method was immunoSEQ multiplex PCR. Of about 150,000 clones listed, around 92% were seen once; the top ten hold 2% to 2.5%. Sequences were obtained from blood. The J gene is TRBJ1-2, the V gene TRBV28; TRBD1 is a possible D gene (5 bases). This TCR was sampled from a woman aged 40 to 49 in good health. Here the CDR3 reads CASQVGDLHGYTF. CDR3 coding DNA: TGTGCCAGCCAGGTGGGGGATCTACATGGCTACACCTTC.